Shown below are 27 T cell receptor beta chains from a single sample sequenced in a study of shared clonotypes between healthy human individuals. The repertoire was sequenced with immunoSEQ multiplex PCR; TCRdb's copy has only in-frame clones and lacks some. Of about 2.2 million clones listed, around 93% are singletons. Naive CD8 cells comprised CD45RO-negative, CCR7-positively selected cells, excluding terminally differentiated effector memory CD45RA+ cells. The specimen sequenced was naive CD8+ T cells from PBMCs. The origin of the receptors is a man aged 18 to 30 in good health. Some clones in this sample may be carry-over from other donors' samples.

The chain has TRBV30 and TRBJ2-3; the match to TRBD2 covers 9 bases. Germline V gene lookup returns CDR1 GTSNPN and CDR2 SVGIG (reference sequence). The CDR3 extends over 15 amino acids. J lost 0 bases, V lost 3 bases, and 4 bases had no gene match. The CDR3 reads CAWSPSGISTDTQYF. The CDR3, as DNA: TGTGCCTGGAGCCCTAGCGGGATTAGCACAGATACGCAGTATTTT.

The chain has TRBV9 and TRBJ2-1, with D possibly TRBD2 on 5 matching bases. Germline V lookup: CDR1 SGDLS, CDR2 YYNGEE. V was pared by 4 bases and J by 5 bases, with 16 bases between. The CDR3 totals 15 residues. This chain's CDR3 is CASSIAGIHDNEQFF. CDR3 nucleotide sequence: TGTGCCAGCAGCATCGCCGGGATCCACGACAATGAGCAGTTCTTC.

V is TRBV23-1 and J is TRBJ1-2; perhaps TRBD1 as D (5 bases). TRBV23-1 belongs to the ORF category, with a function that is uncertain. This CDR3 has 12 amino acids. The germline V and J ends were trimmed by 4 bases and 4 bases, with 7 bases remaining between them. CDR3 protein: CASSRQTYGYTF. The CDR3 nucleotides are TGCGCCAGCAGTCGACAGACCTATGGCTACACCTTC.

J is TRBJ2-7 and V is TRBV6-5; D is possibly TRBD1 or TRBD2 (5 bases each). Germline CDR1 and CDR2: MNHEY and SVGAGI. With 7 bases removed from V and 2 bases from J, the gap between germline ends came to 15 bases. The CDR3 length is 14 residues. The CDR3, as DNA: TGTGCCAGCAAAGCTGGGGGTAAGGCCTACGAGCAGTACTTC. Translation: CASKAGGKAYEQYF.

This chain joins TRBV29-1 and TRBJ2-2; 7 nucleotides agree with TRBD2. CDR3 length equals 14 residues. Germline CDR1 is SQVTM and CDR2 is ANQGSEA. V lost 3 bases to trimming and J lost 5 bases; unmatched junction nucleotides: 6. CDR3 nucleotide sequence: TGCAGCGTTGACGGGGGGAGTATTACCGGGGAGCTGTTTTTT. This translates into CSVDGGSITGELFF.

The chain combines TRBV6-1 with TRBJ1-1; maybe TRBD1 (5 bases). V dropped 4 bases and J dropped 0 bases, with 12 bases sitting between them. The CDR3 totals 15 residues. The germline V gene encodes CDR1 MNHNS and CDR2 SASEGT. CDR3 nucleotide sequence: TGTGCCAGCAGTGTAGGGCAGGGCCTGAACACTGAAGCTTTCTTT. As protein: CASSVGQGLNTEAFF.

This clone was counted once. This chain uses TRBV15 with TRBJ1-4, with no clear D. Germline lookup yields CDR1 LNHNV and CDR2 YYDKDF (reference sequence). Trimming removed 3 bases at V and 14 bases at J, with 16 bases between. The CDR3 is 13 amino acids. For the CDR3, the DNA is TGTGCCACCAGCAGTTTTGGCCGTATTTTGCTGTTTTTT. Translation gives CATSSFGRILLFF.

Of note for this clone: A read error may be the cause here, since a much bigger clone is one base away. The sample holds other DNA sequences that translate to the same CDR3. The chain couples TRBV6-5 to TRBJ2-5; D gene unclear. Germline V gene lookup returns CDR1 MNHEY and CDR2 SVGAGI. Trimming shortened V by 5 bases and J by 5 bases, and 6 bases separated the two germline ends. The CDR3 extends over 11 amino acids. CDR3 loop: CASSLGETQYF. In nucleotides, the CDR3 is TGTGCCAGCAGTCTCGGGGAGACCCAGTACTTC.

V usage is TRBV7-9 and J usage is TRBJ1-1, with no clear D. This CDR3 spans 13 amino acids. V lost 6 bases and J lost 3, with 11 bases in between. The germline V gene has CDR1 SEHNR and CDR2 FQNEAQ (reference sequence). This CDR3 reads CASRSGGDTEAFF. In DNA, the CDR3 is TGTGCCAGCAGATCGGGCGGGGACACTGAAGCTTTCTTT.

This sequence joins TRBV19 and TRBJ1-4; tentatively, D is TRBD1 (6 bases). The CDR3 runs 15 residues. The germline V and J ends were trimmed by 6 bases and 8 bases, with 19 bases remaining between them. Germline V gene data show CDR1 as LNHDA and CDR2 as SQIVND (reference sequence). The DNA of the CDR3 is TGTGCCAGTAGCAGTACCGGGACAAGGGGCGAAAAACTGTTTTTT. Residues: CASSSTGTRGEKLFF. The whole variable domain, remainder taken from reference TRBV19 and TRBJ1-4, is DGGITQSPKYLFRKEGQNVTLSCEQNLNHDAMYWYRQDPGQGLRLIYYSQIVNDFQKGDIAEGYSVSREKKESFPLTVTSAQKNPTAFYLCASSSTGTRGEKLFFGSGTQLSVL.

This chain uses TRBV13 with TRBJ1-4, with D unresolved. This CDR3 spans 14 amino acids. V was clipped by 5 bases and J by 7 bases, with 14 bases between them. Germline lookup yields CDR1 PRHDT and CDR2 FYEKMQ (reference sequence). The chain's CDR3 is CASSVGNDGEKLFF. CDR3 DNA sequence: TGTGCCAGCAGCGTGGGGAACGACGGTGAAAAACTGTTTTTT.

The V and J genes are TRBV18 and TRBJ2-7; tentatively, D is TRBD1 (5 bases). CDR1 and CDR2 (germline): KGHSH, LQKENI. The ends were cut back, 8 bases at V and 3 bases at J, with 14 bases in the middle. CDR3 length: 13 amino acids. The CDR3 DNA follows: TGTGCCAGCACTTCGGACACGGACTACGAGCAGTACTTC. It specifies CASTSDTDYEQYF. The variable domain in full, with the rest retrieved from reference TRBV18 and TRBJ2-7, is NAGVMQNPRHLVRRRGQEARLRCSPMKGHSHVYWYRQLPEEGLKFMVYLQKENIIDESGMPKERFSAEFPKEGPSILRIQQVVRGDSAAYFCASTSDTDYEQYFGPGTRLTVT.

This clone was detected only once. This chain connects TRBV25-1 to TRBJ2-7; the match to TRBD2 covers 12 bases. The CDR3 loop spans 12 amino acids. The V gene's germline CDR1 is MGHDK and CDR2 SYGVNS. After removal of 6 bases from V and 6 bases from J, the junction contained 0 bases not matched to a gene. The CDR3 DNA sequence: TGTGCCAGCAGGGGACTAGCGGGCGAGCAGTACTTC. It codes for CASRGLAGEQYF.

This chain links TRBV7-9 with TRBJ2-1; possible D gene TRBD1, 6 bases. Looked up from germline, CDR1 is SEHNR and CDR2 is FQNEAQ (reference sequence). The CDR3 length is 16 residues. V lost 0 bases and J lost 5, with 14 bases in between. CDR3 residues: CASSLAAQGLHNEQFF. CDR3 in DNA: TGTGCCAGCAGCTTAGCGGCCCAGGGGCTGCACAATGAGCAGTTCTTC.

The gene calls are TRBV28 and TRBJ2-1, with 7 positions matching TRBD2. The CDR3 is made up of 15 amino acids. Trimming cost V 0 bases and J 7 bases; bases outside gene matches: 6. The germline CDR1 and CDR2 sequences are MDHEN and SYDVKM. The CDR3 is CASSLWGGLVNEQFF. The CDR3 nucleotides are TGTGCCAGCAGTTTATGGGGAGGACTAGTGAATGAGCAGTTCTTC. Complete variable domain (other parts from reference TRBV28 and TRBJ2-1): DVKVTQSSRYLVKRTGEKVFLECVQDMDHENMFWYRQDPGLGLRLIYFSYDVKMKEKGDIPEGYSVSREKKERFSLILESASTNQTSMYLCASSLWGGLVNEQFFGPGTRLTVL.

The V and J genes are TRBV7-8 and TRBJ2-1; tentatively, D is TRBD1 (5 bases). V was pared by 7 bases and J by 2 bases, with 15 bases between. This CDR3 region has 15 residues. In germline, CDR1 is SGHVS, CDR2 FQNEAQ. CDR3 bases: TGTGCCAGCACCAATAACAGGATCACCTACAATGAGCAGTTCTTC. Protein product: CASTNNRITYNEQFF.

CDR3 residues: CASSQDTTLTIGGDYGYTF. The CDR3, as DNA: TGCGCCAGCAGCCAAGACACCACCTTGACCATAGGAGGTGACTATGGCTACACCTTC. The rearrangement uses TRBV4-3 and TRBJ1-2; D not certain. The CDR3 sequence is 19 residues long. CDR1 is LGHNA, CDR2 YSLEER, per germline. Trimming took off 0 bases at V and 3 bases at J, with 23 bases between the two ends.

The CDR3 is CASRRTPGPSYNEQFF. The CDR3 DNA reads TGTGCCAGCAGACGTACCCCGGGACCGAGCTACAATGAGCAGTTCTTC. The chain couples TRBV11-2 to TRBJ2-1; D tentatively reads TRBD1 or TRBD2 (5 bases each). The CDR3 runs 16 residues. Per germline, CDR1 SGHAT and CDR2 FQNNGV. Trimming removed 6 bases at V and 3 bases at J, with 18 bases between.

This clone occurred once. This chain connects TRBV29-1 to TRBJ2-2; D gene unclear. V lost 0 bases and J 5 bases, leaving 16 bases between the germline ends. This CDR3 spans 16 amino acids. The germline V gene encodes CDR1 SQVTM and CDR2 ANQGSEA. CDR3 sequence: CSVEDRRVLGTGELFF. In DNA form, the CDR3 reads TGCAGCGTTGAAGATCGTAGGGTCCTCGGGACCGGGGAGCTGTTTTTT.

This clone has just one count. The chain carries TRBV27 and TRBJ2-5; 10 positions agree with TRBD2. The CDR3 runs to 16 residues. The ends lost 8 bases at V and 6 bases at J; junction bases unmatched: 15. The V gene's germline CDR1 is MNHEY and CDR2 SMNVEV (reference sequence). The CDR3 sequence: CASGSLSGRGGKTQYF. CDR3 DNA: TGTGCCAGCGGATCTCTAAGCGGGAGGGGAGGAAAGACCCAGTACTTC.

This clone occurred once. The CDR3 loop is CASSRGSEQYF. DNA for the CDR3: TGTGCCAGCAGTCGGGGTTCCGAGCAGTACTTC. The J gene is TRBJ2-7, the V gene TRBV5-4, with D possibly being TRBD2 (5 bases). CDR3 length: 11 residues. The V gene's germline CDR1 is SGHNT and CDR2 YYREEE (reference sequence). V was clipped by 5 bases and J by 6 bases, with 9 bases between them.

The rearrangement uses TRBV7-2 and TRBJ2-7; the D is unclear. The CDR3 sequence is 15 residues long. Trimming stripped 1 base from V and 4 bases from J, with 14 bases between. Looked up from germline, CDR1 is SGHTA and CDR2 is FQGNSA. CDR3 DNA: TGTGCCAGCAGCTTAGGAGTAGGACCCCGGTACGAGCAGTACTTC. This sequence encodes CASSLGVGPRYEQYF.

This chain connects TRBV18 to TRBJ2-7; the D is unclear. This CDR3 region has 15 residues. Trimming pared 6 bases from V and 0 bases from J, leaving 15 bases between. CDR1 is KGHSH and CDR2 is LQKENI in the germline V gene. Written as DNA, the CDR3 is TGTGCCAGCTCCCCCGCCGTCCGATGCTCCTACGAGCAGTACTTC. It encodes CASSPAVRCSYEQYF.

This clone has only one observation. The chain joins TRBV28 to TRBJ2-3; TRBD2 aligns across 8 bases. The CDR3 length is 15 residues. The germline CDR1 and CDR2 sequences are MDHEN and SYDVKM. Trimming removed 3 bases from V and 4 bases from J; junction bases left unmatched: 6. The CDR3: CASSFFGGGADTQYF. The CDR3 nucleotides read TGTGCCAGCAGTTTCTTCGGGGGGGGTGCAGATACGCAGTATTTT.

CDR3 nucleotides: TGTGCCAGCAGTTTGCCCCTACGGGACGACTACGAGCAGTACTTC. Residues: CASSLPLRDDYEQYF. J is TRBJ2-7 and V is TRBV28; D is tentatively TRBD1 or TRBD2 (5 bases each). V lost 3 bases, J lost 3 bases, and 15 bases lay in between. The CDR3 runs to 15 residues. Per the germline V gene, CDR1 is MDHEN and CDR2 is SYDVKM.

Worth noting for this clone: The same CDR3 is also encoded by other DNA sequences in this sample. The gene calls are TRBV28 and TRBJ2-1, with TRBD2 as a possible D gene (6 bases). The CDR3 runs to 16 residues. The V gene's germline CDR1 is MDHEN and CDR2 SYDVKM. V was clipped by 1 base and J by 0 bases, with 10 bases between them. The CDR3 nucleotides are TGTGCCAGCAGTTTATCAGCGGGCAGCTCCTACAATGAGCAGTTCTTC. Residues: CASSLSAGSSYNEQFF.

The chain links TRBV19 to TRBJ2-2; TRBD2 is a possible D gene (7 bases). This CDR3 comprises 16 residues. Germline lookup yields CDR1 LNHDA and CDR2 SQIVND (reference sequence). Trimming took 5 bases from V and 6 from J, leaving 19 bases between them. The CDR3 region has the DNA TGTGCCAGTAGTGGGCGGGGGCGAACATCCTCCGGGGAGCTGTTTTTT. Its translation: CASSGRGRTSSGELFF.